The 22 T cell receptor beta chains below were found in one sample sequenced in a study of blood T cell repertoires in COVID-19. Using immunoSEQ multiplex PCR, the repertoire was profiled, and TCRdb retains in-frame clones only, with some absent. There are hundreds of thousands of clones in the sample; 85% to 90% occur only once, and 6% to 7% lies in the top ten. The sequencing sample was made of peripheral blood. The receptors derive from a woman between 45 and 65 years old with COVID-19, enrolled during active disease.

In its sample, this clone was seen a few times. The chain joins TRBV5-1 to TRBJ1-1; D unresolved. Germline values: CDR1 SGHRS, CDR2 YFSETQ. Trimming stripped 0 bases from V and 6 bases from J, with 9 bases between. The CDR3 runs 13 residues. CDR3 loop: CASSLAVQSEAFF. The CDR3 DNA follows: TGCGCCAGCAGCTTGGCCGTGCAGTCTGAAGCTTTCTTT.

The J gene is TRBJ2-7, the V gene TRBV6-5; a possible D gene is TRBD1 (6 bases). Germline CDR1 reads MNHEY; CDR2 reads SVGAGI. The CDR3 consists of 14 residues. Trimming took 8 bases from V and 3 from J, leaving 17 bases between them. The CDR3 region has the DNA TGTGCCAGCCTAGGATCGGGACATCTCTACGAGCAGTACTTC. Its protein product is CASLGSGHLYEQYF.

The CDR3 DNA reads TGTGCCAGCAGACCAAACACCGTTAACTATGGCTACACCTTC. Its translation: CASRPNTVNYGYTF. This chain uses TRBV7-8 with TRBJ1-2, with D unresolved. Trimming took 6 bases from V and 1 from J, leaving 12 bases between them. Germline lookup yields CDR1 SGHVS and CDR2 FQNEAQ. This CDR3 comprises 14 residues.

The genes are TRBV12-5 and TRBJ1-1; 7 bases are a match to TRBD1. The CDR3 consists of 13 residues. Germline lookup yields CDR1 LGHNT and CDR2 FRNRAP. J lost 11 bases, V lost 5 bases, and 11 bases had no gene match. CDR3 in amino acids: CASGPNDRVDAFF. In DNA, the CDR3 is TGTGCTAGTGGTCCCAATGACAGGGTTGACGCTTTCTTT.

V is TRBV5-1 and J is TRBJ2-1, with 10 bases matching TRBD1. The V gene's germline CDR1 is SGHRS and CDR2 YFSETQ. This CDR3 region has 16 residues. J lost 2 bases, V lost 3 bases, and 5 bases had no gene match. The CDR3 sequence: CASSSRTGGTYNEQFF. The CDR3 nucleotides read TGCGCCAGCAGCTCCAGGACAGGGGGGACCTACAATGAGCAGTTCTTC.

The chain joins TRBV30 to TRBJ1-5; D gene unclear. V was shortened by 0 bases and J by 0 bases, with 6 bases between the two germline ends. Germline CDR1 GTSNPN, CDR2 SVGIG (reference sequence). The CDR3 is 14 amino acids. The CDR3 is CAWSVRDSNQPQHF. The CDR3 DNA is TGTGCCTGGAGTGTTCGGGATAGCAATCAGCCCCAGCATTTT.

V gene TRBV5-5 combines with J gene TRBJ2-1; 15 nucleotides agree with TRBD2. Germline V gene sequence: CDR1 SGHKS, CDR2 YYEKEE (reference sequence). The length of the CDR3 is 19 residues. With 1 base clipped from V and 9 bases from J, the junction kept 14 bases outside the gene matches. The CDR3 nucleotides read TGTGCCAGCAGCTTGCGGCTTTTCGGACTAGCGGGAGGGACAAGTGAGCAGTTCTTC. It specifies CASSLRLFGLAGGTSEQFF.

The chain uses TRBV14 and TRBJ2-7, with TRBD1 matching 11 bases. The CDR3 runs 15 residues. CDR1 is SGHDN and CDR2 is FVKESK in the germline V gene. Unmatched junction bases numbered 7, after V lost 5 bases and J lost 4 bases. Written as DNA, the CDR3 is TGTGCCAGCAGCGCCCCCGGGACAGGGGGTTACGAGCAGTACTTC. Translating it yields CASSAPGTGGYEQYF.

Turning to this clone: The junction differs from germline at one of its ends, possibly a read error. Additional DNA sequences in this sample encode the identical CDR3. V usage is TRBV27 and J usage is TRBJ1-6, with TRBD1 matching 7 bases. CDR3 length: 13 residues. Germline assignment: CDR1 MNHEY and CDR2 SMNVEV (reference sequence). CDR3 protein: CARPGQHNSPLHF. The CDR3 coding sequence is TGCGCCAGACCGGGACAGCATAATTCACCCCTCCACTTT.

The gene calls are TRBV27 and TRBJ1-2; 7 bases line up with TRBD1. The V and J ends lost 3 bases and 4 bases, in that order; junction bases with no gene match: 8. The CDR3 consists of 15 residues. Germline V lookup: CDR1 MNHEY, CDR2 SMNVEV (reference sequence). CDR3 sequence: CASSFRPGGSYGYTF. DNA for the CDR3: TGTGCCAGCAGTTTTCGGCCAGGGGGATCCTATGGCTACACCTTC.

This chain joins TRBV11-2 and TRBJ2-7; tentatively, D is TRBD2 (6 bases). V was clipped by 3 bases and J by 7 bases, with 19 bases between them. The CDR3 is 15 amino acids. The germline CDR1 and CDR2 sequences are SGHAT and FQNNGV. The CDR3 region is CASSLSIRHGGEQYF. For the CDR3, the DNA is TGTGCCAGCAGCTTGTCCATCAGGCACGGGGGAGAGCAGTACTTC.

This chain links TRBV18 with TRBJ2-4; D not resolved. The germline gives CDR1 KGHSH, CDR2 LQKENI. Trimming removed 0 bases from V and 5 bases from J, with 5 bases in between. This CDR3 is built from 13 residues. The CDR3 is CASSPPSQNIQYF. CDR3 nucleotides: TGTGCCAGCTCACCACCTAGCCAAAACATTCAGTACTTC.

The chain carries TRBV7-6 and TRBJ2-7; D is perhaps TRBD2 (6 bases). Germline V CDR1 and CDR2: SGHVS, FNYEAQ. The ends were cut back, 5 bases at V and 1 base at J, with 9 bases in the middle. The CDR3 is 13 amino acids. The CDR3 loop reads CASSTGTSYEQYF. The CDR3 nucleotides are TGTGCCAGCAGCACTGGGACTTCCTACGAGCAGTACTTC.

The V gene is TRBV15, the J gene TRBJ1-2; D remains unclear. Germline CDR1 is LNHNV and CDR2 is YYDKDF (reference sequence). V was trimmed by 0 bases and J by 3 bases, leaving 11 bases between them. The CDR3 spans 15 residues. CDR3 DNA sequence: TGTGCCACCAGCAGAGATTCCCAGAAAGACTATGGCTACACCTTC. Encoded protein: CATSRDSQKDYGYTF.

In DNA form, the CDR3 reads TGTGCCAGCAGCTTCAGGGGGGCGGACACTGAAGCTTTCTTT. Protein sequence: CASSFRGADTEAFF. The chain is built from TRBV7-9 and TRBJ1-1; 7 nucleotides match TRBD1. Per germline, CDR1 SEHNR and CDR2 FQNEAQ (reference sequence). The trim removed 3 bases at V and 3 bases at J, leaving 4 bases unmatched. The CDR3 totals 14 residues.

This chain connects TRBV19 to TRBJ2-1; D ambiguous. The germline CDR1 and CDR2 sequences are LNHDA and SQIVND (reference sequence). Deletions cut 9 bases from V and 7 bases from J, with 13 bases between. This CDR3 has 12 residues. The CDR3 sequence is CASQERRNEQFF. For the CDR3, the DNA is TGTGCCAGCCAAGAGCGTCGGAATGAGCAGTTCTTC. The full variable domain, completed using reference TRBV19 and TRBJ2-1, is DGGITQSPKYLFRKEGQNVTLSCEQNLNHDAMYWYRQDPGQGLRLIYYSQIVNDFQKGDIAEGYSVSREKKESFPLTVTSAQKNPTAFYLCASQERRNEQFFGPGTRLTVL.

The V and J genes are TRBV10-1 and TRBJ1-2; D not resolved. Trimming took 6 bases from V and 5 from J, leaving 19 bases between them. The CDR3 is made up of 15 amino acids. CDR1 and CDR2 from the germline V gene are WNHNN and SYGVQD (reference sequence). The CDR3 nucleotides read TGCGCCAGCAGGGGGATCAAGGAGGGTGAGTATGGCTACACCTTC. This sequence encodes CASRGIKEGEYGYTF.

The chain joins TRBV18 to TRBJ2-5; D unclear. Per the germline V gene, CDR1 is KGHSH and CDR2 is LQKENI. With 3 bases removed from V and 4 bases from J, the gap between germline ends came to 18 bases. This CDR3 is 16 amino acids long. The CDR3 DNA sequence: TGTGCCAGCTCACCGAACCCCCCACAAAGAAGAGAGACCCAGTACTTC. This gives the protein CASSPNPPQRRETQYF.

V gene TRBV4-1 combines with J gene TRBJ2-5; TRBD1 might be the D (5 bases). The CDR3 runs 17 residues. The V and J ends lost 0 bases and 7 bases respectively, with 21 bases between them. Germline V gene data show CDR1 as MGHRA and CDR2 as YSYEKL. The DNA for the CDR3 is TGCGCCAGCAGCCAAGATCCCGTGGACACGCAGTTCGGGACCCAGTACTTC. It translates to CASSQDPVDTQFGTQYF.

The genes are TRBV9 and TRBJ2-1; 12 positions agree with TRBD2. With V trimmed by 4 bases and J by 9 bases, 8 bases remained unmatched. This CDR3 has 15 residues. Germline V gene sequence: CDR1 SGDLS, CDR2 YYNGEE. Written as DNA, the CDR3 is TGTGCCAGCAGCCCCTGGACTAGCGGGACTGCTGAGCAGTTCTTC. It codes for CASSPWTSGTAEQFF.

The chain recombines TRBV6-2 or TRBV6-3 with TRBJ2-2; 10 bases line up with TRBD2. Germline V gene sequence: CDR1 MNHEY, CDR2 SVGEGT. The CDR3 length is 15 residues. Losses at the gene ends were 4 bases for V and 4 bases for J; bases not matched to a gene: 3. CDR3 loop: CASSFGLAATGELFF. The CDR3 coding sequence is TGTGCCAGCAGTTTCGGACTAGCGGCCACCGGGGAGCTGTTTTTT.

The chain combines TRBV10-3 with TRBJ1-2; D remains ambiguous. Germline CDR1 and CDR2: ENHRY and SYGVKD. The CDR3 consists of 13 residues. With 0 bases removed from V and 5 bases from J, the gap between germline ends came to 7 bases. CDR3 nucleotide sequence: TGTGCCATCAGTGAGTCGGCTTTTTATGGCTACACCTTC. Protein: CAISESAFYGYTF.